The 12 T cell receptor beta chains in this list originate from one sample, sequenced in a study of blood T cell repertoires in COVID-19. The repertoire was sequenced with immunoSEQ multiplex PCR; TCRdb's copy has only in-frame clones and lacks some. The sample gives around 140,000 clones, 76% of which show up once; 4.5% is in the top ten. Sample: peripheral blood. These receptors originate from a woman older than 75 with active or convalescent COVID-19.

V usage is TRBV3-1 (or the pseudogene TRBV3-2) and J usage is TRBJ2-7; 8 nucleotides align to TRBD2. CDR3 size: 16 residues. J gave up 4 bases and V 4 bases, and 12 bases lay outside the gene matches. Looked up from germline, CDR1 is LGHDT and CDR2 is YNNKEL (reference sequence). CDR3: CASSPGGDYQSYEQYF. In nucleotides, the CDR3 is TGTGCCAGCAGCCCGGGAGGGGACTACCAATCGTACGAGCAGTACTTC.

This rearrangement joins TRBV14 to TRBJ2-7, with TRBD2 as a possible D gene (6 bases). Trimming pared 0 bases from V and 6 bases from J, leaving 15 bases between. CDR1 SGHDN and CDR2 FVKESK come from the germline V gene. The CDR3 consists of 15 residues. The CDR3 bases are TGTGCCAGCAGCCAAGATATCCTGGGGGGTAGCGAGCAGTACTTC. Residues: CASSQDILGGSEQYF.

This clone was observed once. J is TRBJ2-7 and V is TRBV5-1; D is ambiguous. The length of the CDR3 is 11 residues. Trimming took 4 bases from V and 2 from J, leaving 4 bases between them. The germline V gene encodes CDR1 SGHRS and CDR2 YFSETQ. As DNA, the CDR3 is TGCGCCAGCAGCCCCGCCTACGAGCAGTACTTC. Translated, it gives CASSPAYEQYF.

This rearrangement joins TRBV30 to TRBJ1-6, with D possibly matching TRBD1 (5 bases). V was clipped by 0 bases and J by 7 bases, with 10 bases between them. The CDR3 length is 14 residues. Germline V lookup: CDR1 GTSNPN, CDR2 SVGIG (reference sequence). CDR3 loop: CAWSVDRPNSPLHF. Written as DNA, the CDR3 is TGTGCCTGGAGTGTAGACAGACCAAATTCACCCCTCCACTTT.

The rearrangement joins TRBV14 to TRBJ2-6; a weak D match, TRBD1 (6 bases). Germline V gene lookup returns CDR1 SGHDN and CDR2 FVKESK. CDR3 length: 15 amino acids. The V end was cut by 3 bases, the J end by 3 bases, with 9 bases between. CDR3 nucleotide sequence: TGTGCCAGCAGCCACACAGGGTATGGGGCCAACGTCCTGACTTTC. This codes for CASSHTGYGANVLTF.

This clone appeared many times. The chain recombines TRBV6-5 with TRBJ1-6; 8 bases are a match to TRBD1. The CDR3 is made up of 16 amino acids. Germline V gene data show CDR1 as MNHEY and CDR2 as SVGAGI. J lost 5 bases, V lost 2 bases, and 5 bases had no gene match. As DNA, the CDR3 is TGTGCCAGCAGTTACGTACAGGGGGGTGATAATTCACCCCTCCACTTT. Translation: CASSYVQGGDNSPLHF.

The rearrangement joins TRBV5-4 to TRBJ1-5; D possibly corresponds to TRBD1 (6 bases). Trimming left V 2 bases short and J 3 bases short, with 12 bases between. CDR1 is SGHNT and CDR2 is YYREEE in the germline V gene (reference sequence). This CDR3 spans 15 amino acids. The CDR3: CASSLGGDANQPQHF. The CDR3 nucleotides are TGTGCCAGCAGCTTAGGGGGAGATGCCAATCAGCCCCAGCATTTT.

This clone has just a few counts. The chain has TRBV15 and TRBJ1-6, with a tentative D call TRBD1 (6 bases). V gave up 4 bases and J gave up 9 bases, with 16 bases separating them. The germline V gene has CDR1 LNHNV and CDR2 YYDKDF (reference sequence). This CDR3 spans 15 amino acids. DNA of the CDR3: TGTGCCACCAGCAAACAGACAGGACTTGGTTCACCCCTCCACTTT. This codes for CATSKQTGLGSPLHF.

V usage is TRBV6-2 or TRBV6-3 and J usage is TRBJ2-5; tentative D call: TRBD2 (6 bases). CDR1 is MNHEY, CDR2 SVGEGT, per germline. This CDR3 has 15 residues. The V gene lost 1 base and the J gene lost 1 base, with 10 bases spanning the gap. The CDR3 nucleotides read TGTGCCAGCAGTTACTTGGCGGGGATCCAAGAGACCCAGTACTTC. Translated, it gives CASSYLAGIQETQYF.

The chain combines TRBV3-1 (or the pseudogene TRBV3-2) with TRBJ2-7; no definite D call. The CDR3 covers 11 residues. CDR1 and CDR2 from the germline V gene are LGHDT and YNNKEL (reference sequence). Trimming took off 5 bases at V and 3 bases at J, with 5 bases between the two ends. The DNA of the CDR3 is TGTGCCAGCAGCTACTACTACGAGCAGTACTTC. It specifies CASSYYYEQYF.

J is TRBJ2-1 and V is TRBV6-6; possible D gene TRBD2, 6 bases. Germline assignment: CDR1 MNHNY and CDR2 SVGAGI (reference sequence). V was clipped by 6 bases and J by 9 bases, with 12 bases between them. The CDR3 has 12 residues. CDR3 amino acids: CASRGGAGEQFF. The CDR3 DNA sequence: TGTGCCAGCAGGGGCGGGGCGGGTGAGCAGTTCTTC.

This chain links TRBV7-2 with TRBJ2-1; 10 bases are a match to TRBD2. J was trimmed by 6 bases and V by 1 base; bases with no gene match: 6. The length of the CDR3 is 16 residues. Per germline, CDR1 SGHTA and CDR2 FQGNSA. CDR3 sequence reads: CASSLEAGGLGNEQFF. The CDR3 nucleotides are TGTGCCAGCAGCTTAGAAGCGGGGGGGCTTGGCAATGAGCAGTTCTTC.